This T cell receptor beta chain was documented in a study of T cells expressing NK-cell markers. TCRdb re-called the 5' RACE reads and shows each CDR3 protein once, DNA omitted. This sample lists 250,000 or so distinct CDR3 sequences; its ten largest clones have around 4.3%. The CDR3 totals 15 residues. The TCR was taken from a woman between 18 and 70 years old in good health. The sample consisted of blood T cells: a sorted CD56 or NKG2C T cell subset, CD4+ or CD8+ T cells, or bulk PBMC T cells (not recorded which). This chain uses TRBV12-3 or TRBV12-4 with TRBJ2-7; TCRdb's D call of TRBD1 is untestable without DNA. The CDR3 region is CASSLRGEGPYEQYF.